The 27 T cell receptor beta chains below were found in one sample sequenced in a study of post-analysis software for immune sequencing data. General study findings and limits: The five TRBV segments detected at higher frequency in patients than in controls included TRBV5-6, TRBV5-1 and TRBV20-1.

The antigens of these receptors remain unknown. The authors incorporated unique molecular identifiers into the TCR beta cDNA libraries. A single record per CDR3 protein comes from TCRdb applying MiXCR to the PCR reads. The sample holds hundreds of thousands of distinct CDR3 sequences; 55% to 60% are singletons and the top ten take approximately 10%. Material for sequencing was blood. The receptors were sampled from a girl between 2 and 10 years old with multiple sclerosis.

Only a few counts were recorded for this clonotype. This chain links TRBV29-1 with TRBJ2-3; D ambiguous. Germline V gene data show CDR1 as SQVTM and CDR2 as ANQGSEA. This CDR3 is built from 12 residues. Between the trimmed V and J ends, which lost 0 bases and 7 bases, there was a span of 8 bases. CDR3 sequence: CSVEDMAYTQYF. The DNA of the CDR3 is TGCAGCGTTGAAGATATGGCCTATACGCAGTATTTT.

This sequence joins TRBV6-6 and TRBJ1-1; D perhaps matches TRBD1 (5 bases). The V gene lost 4 bases and the J gene lost 6 bases, with 15 bases spanning the gap. This CDR3 region has 14 residues. The V gene's germline CDR1 is MNHNY and CDR2 SVGAGI (reference sequence). CDR3 residues: CASSFPRVGAEAFF. For the CDR3, the DNA is TGTGCCAGCAGTTTCCCCAGGGTAGGAGCTGAAGCTTTCTTT.

The rearrangement uses TRBV6-1 and TRBJ1-2; 11 nucleotides agree with TRBD1. The CDR3 loop spans 16 amino acids. Germline CDR1 MNHNS, CDR2 SASEGT. J gave up 4 bases and V 8 bases, and 12 bases lay outside the gene matches. The CDR3 DNA sequence: TGTGCCAGCGGCTGGGACAGGGGGATCCATTTCTATGGCTACACCTTC. It is translated as CASGWDRGIHFYGYTF.

The genes are TRBV24-1 and TRBJ2-2, with D hard to call. Trimming left V 7 bases short and J 0 bases short, with 8 bases between. The germline V gene encodes CDR1 KGHDR and CDR2 SFDVKD. The CDR3 has 14 amino acids. This chain's CDR3 is CATRDASNTGELFF. DNA of the CDR3: TGTGCCACCAGGGACGCCTCGAACACCGGGGAGCTGTTTTTT.

This clonotype was detected a few times. The V and J genes are TRBV5-1 and TRBJ2-7; 7 nucleotides match TRBD2. Germline assignment: CDR1 SGHRS and CDR2 YFSETQ. The CDR3 totals 13 residues. The trim removed 0 bases at V and 12 bases at J, leaving 9 bases unmatched. CDR3 nucleotide sequence: TGCGCCAGCAGCTTGGTTCGCGGGAGAGATCCGTACTTC. Protein sequence: CASSLVRGRDPYF. Looking up the rest from reference TRBV5-1 and TRBJ2-7 gives the full variable domain: KAGVTQTPRYLIKTRGQQVTLSCSPISGHRSVSWYQQTPGQGLQFLFEYFSETQRNKGNFPGRFSGRQFSNSRSEMNVSTLELGDSALYLCASSLVRGRDPYFGPGTRLTVT.

CDR3 DNA: TGTGCCACCAGTGAGAGGGGGCGAGATACGCAGTATTTT. It yields the protein CATSERGRDTQYF. This chain links TRBV24-1 with TRBJ2-3; 7 positions match TRBD1. Germline V CDR1 and CDR2: KGHDR, SFDVKD. The V and J ends lost 4 bases and 5 bases, in that order; junction bases with no gene match: 2. The CDR3 extends over 13 amino acids.

The chain has TRBV7-3 and TRBJ1-2; the match to TRBD1 covers 9 bases. V lost 6 bases, J lost 4 bases, and 6 bases stayed unmatched. This CDR3 has 14 residues. The V gene's germline CDR1 is SGHTA and CDR2 FQGTGA. For the CDR3, the DNA is TGTGCCAGCAGTCCGGGACAGGGCTTCTATGGCTACACCTTC. Protein sequence: CASSPGQGFYGYTF.

This CDR3 is CSVEDPAGGYGYTF. The CDR3 nucleotides are TGCAGCGTTGAAGATCCGGCAGGGGGCTATGGCTACACCTTC. The chain links TRBV29-1 to TRBJ1-2, with 7 bases lining up with TRBD1. Germline V CDR1 and CDR2: SQVTM, ANQGSEA. With 0 bases clipped from V and 4 bases from J, the junction kept 5 bases outside the gene matches. The CDR3 totals 14 residues.

This clonotype came up once. The chain is built from TRBV10-3 and TRBJ1-1, with D possibly matching TRBD1 (6 bases). CDR1 ENHRY and CDR2 SYGVKD come from the germline V gene. Trimming removed 7 bases at V and 3 bases at J, with 21 bases between. The CDR3 loop spans 16 amino acids. The chain's CDR3 is CAITETRGARDTEAFF. DNA for the CDR3: TGTGCCATCACTGAAACCCGGGGGGCGCGGGACACTGAAGCTTTCTTT.

The chain is built from TRBV12-5 and TRBJ2-1; D is perhaps TRBD1 (5 bases). The V end was cut by 5 bases, the J end by 0 bases, with 20 bases between. The germline V gene encodes CDR1 LGHNT and CDR2 FRNRAP. The CDR3 totals 18 residues. The CDR3 bases are TGTGCTAGTGGTGGACACCCTCCCTCTTGGGGCTCCTACAATGAGCAGTTCTTC. This encodes CASGGHPPSWGSYNEQFF.

The CDR3 DNA reads as TGTGCCAGCAGTTACCTTGCAGGTGCGGCAGGGACCGAGACCCAGTACTTC. Amino acids: CASSYLAGAAGTETQYF. This chain links TRBV6-5 with TRBJ2-5; D tentatively reads TRBD1 or TRBD2 (5 bases each). The CDR3 has 17 residues. V was trimmed by 2 bases and J by 5 bases, leaving 21 bases between them. Per the germline V gene, CDR1 is MNHEY and CDR2 is SVGAGI.

DNA for the CDR3: TGCAGTGCTAGAGGTCCAGCGGGACCGATCCTTACTAGCACAGATACGCAGTATTTT. Translating gives CSARGPAGPILTSTDTQYF. The chain links TRBV20-1 to TRBJ2-3; 7 bases are shared with TRBD2. The CDR3 is 19 amino acids. Looked up from germline, CDR1 is DFQATT and CDR2 is SNEGSKA (reference sequence). The V and J ends lost 1 base and 0 bases, in that order; junction bases with no gene match: 16.

This clonotype has a handful of counts. The V and J genes are TRBV5-1 and TRBJ2-1; 9 bases align to TRBD1. The germline V gene encodes CDR1 SGHRS and CDR2 YFSETQ. The junction had 8 bases not matched to a gene; V was cut back by 1 base and J by 6 bases. This CDR3 spans 16 amino acids. The CDR3 DNA is TGCGCCAGCAGCTTGATATTCCGGACAGGGGCCAATGAGCAGTTCTTC. Protein product: CASSLIFRTGANEQFF.

The chain is built from TRBV20-1 and TRBJ2-7; 7 nucleotides agree with TRBD2. V trimming: 6 bases; J trimming: 3 bases; junction bases outside the gene matches: 8. CDR1 is DFQATT and CDR2 is SNEGSKA in the germline V gene (reference sequence). The CDR3 has 13 residues. The CDR3 loop reads CSALRPSGYEQYF. The CDR3 DNA reads TGCAGTGCCCTACGCCCTAGCGGCTACGAGCAGTACTTC.

The chain links TRBV12-3 or TRBV12-4 to TRBJ2-3; no clear D. This CDR3 is built from 12 residues. The V and J ends lost 2 bases and 4 bases respectively, with 4 bases between them. CDR3 sequence (DNA): TGTGCCAGCAGTTTAAACTCAGATACGCAGTATTTT. Amino acids: CASSLNSDTQYF.

CDR3 protein: CAISGGTVPRETQYF. CDR3 nucleotide sequence: TGTGCCATCAGTGGGGGGACCGTCCCTCGAGAGACCCAGTACTTC. The rearrangement joins TRBV10-3 to TRBJ2-5; possibly TRBD1 or TRBD2 for D (5 bases each). CDR3 length: 15 amino acids. Germline CDR1 is ENHRY and CDR2 is SYGVKD. V shed 4 bases and J shed 4 bases, with 16 bases lying between them.

The V and J genes are TRBV5-1 and TRBJ2-7, with TRBD1 matching 9 bases. Looked up from germline, CDR1 is SGHRS and CDR2 is YFSETQ. This CDR3 is 14 amino acids long. The ends lost 2 bases at V and 7 bases at J; junction bases unmatched: 7. CDR3 in amino acids: CASSFGTGWEEQYF. CDR3 DNA sequence: TGCGCCAGCAGCTTCGGGACAGGGTGGGAGGAGCAGTACTTC.

The rearrangement joins TRBV2 to TRBJ2-5; the D is unclear. Judging by the DNA end, TRBJ2-7 fits better; the J call may be wrong. The CDR3 is 14 amino acids. Germline CDR1 and CDR2: SNHLY and FYNNEI. CDR3 DNA: TGTGCCAGCAGGGCGACGTACCTCACCTACGAGCAGTACTTC. Translated: CASRATYLTYEQYF.

The rearrangement links TRBV6-2 or TRBV6-3 to TRBJ1-5; perhaps TRBD1 as D (5 bases). With 6 bases removed from V and 1 base from J, the gap between germline ends came to 13 bases. Germline V lookup: CDR1 MNHEY, CDR2 SVGEGT. The CDR3 runs to 15 residues. The CDR3 here is CASRMHRDSNQPQHF. CDR3 nucleotide sequence: TGTGCCAGCAGGATGCACCGGGACAGCAATCAGCCCCAGCATTTT.

This chain connects TRBV20-1 to TRBJ1-1; D is unresolved. The CDR3 loop spans 11 amino acids. The V and J ends lost 2 bases and 7 bases respectively, with 8 bases between them. The V gene's germline CDR1 is DFQATT and CDR2 SNEGSKA (reference sequence). The CDR3 here is CSARRQIEAFF. The CDR3 nucleotides read TGCAGTGCTAGAAGGCAGATTGAAGCTTTCTTT.

The chain recombines TRBV20-1 with TRBJ2-5; 8 bases line up with TRBD2. This CDR3 comprises 15 residues. V dropped 0 bases and J dropped 2; count of bases not matched to a gene: 5. Germline V gives CDR1 DFQATT, CDR2 SNEGSKA (reference sequence). The CDR3 bases are TGCAGTGCTAGAGATCGGGGGGGCTGGCAAGAGACCCAGTACTTC. This sequence encodes CSARDRGGWQETQYF.

This chain connects TRBV5-1 to TRBJ1-5; 8 nucleotides match TRBD1. The CDR3 runs 17 residues. CDR1 is SGHRS, CDR2 YFSETQ, per germline. Trimming removed 2 bases from V and 5 bases from J; junction bases left unmatched: 12. In nucleotides, the CDR3 is TGCGCCAGCAGCTTAGGCCCGACAGGGGCGGGCGATCAGCCCCAGCATTTT. Translation: CASSLGPTGAGDQPQHF.

This rearrangement joins TRBV11-1 to TRBJ2-7, with no clear D. Looked up from germline, CDR1 is SGHAT and CDR2 is FQDESV (reference sequence). The CDR3 is 11 residues long. V dropped 2 bases and J dropped 9 bases, with 8 bases sitting between them. CDR3 DNA sequence: TGTGCCAGCAGCTTAAAGGGCGTGCAGTACTTC. It translates to CASSLKGVQYF.

There are a few counts of this clonotype. The genes are TRBV20-1 and TRBJ2-7; D might be TRBD1 or TRBD2, each matching 5 bases. The CDR3 is 12 amino acids. The germline gives CDR1 DFQATT, CDR2 SNEGSKA (reference sequence). Trimming removed 8 bases at V and 7 bases at J, with 18 bases between. The CDR3: CSTRDGPGEQYF. CDR3 DNA sequence: TGCAGTACAAGGGACGGGCCTGGTGAGCAGTACTTC.

This chain uses TRBV5-1 with TRBJ1-1; 7 bases are a match to TRBD1. Germline loops: CDR1 SGHRS, CDR2 YFSETQ. This CDR3 has 11 residues. The ends lost 5 bases at V and 6 bases at J; junction bases unmatched: 1. The CDR3 bases are TGCGCCAGCAGGCAGGGGGCTGAAGCTTTCTTT. This translates into CASRQGAEAFF. Filled out from reference TRBV5-1 and TRBJ1-1, the complete variable domain reads KAGVTQTPRYLIKTRGQQVTLSCSPISGHRSVSWYQQTPGQGLQFLFEYFSETQRNKGNFPGRFSGRQFSNSRSEMNVSTLELGDSALYLCASRQGAEAFFGQGTRLTVV.

The V gene is TRBV20-1, the J gene TRBJ2-3; D might be TRBD1 or TRBD2, each matching 6 bases. The germline V gene encodes CDR1 DFQATT and CDR2 SNEGSKA (reference sequence). V lost 3 bases and J 4 bases, leaving 11 bases between the germline ends. CDR3 length equals 13 residues. CDR3 nucleotides: TGCAGTGCTAGGCTGGGGGGCGCAGATACGCAGTATTTT. As protein: CSARLGGADTQYF.

This rearrangement joins TRBV11-2 to TRBJ1-1; D call uncertain. CDR3 size: 16 residues. Trimming pared 0 bases from V and 3 bases from J, leaving 14 bases between. CDR1 and CDR2 from the germline V gene are SGHAT and FQNNGV. The chain's CDR3 is CASSLEVVASDTEAFF. As DNA, the CDR3 is TGTGCCAGCAGCTTAGAAGTTGTGGCATCGGACACTGAAGCTTTCTTT.